A selection of T cell receptor beta chains follows, all from one sample in a study of T cell responses to AZD1222 COVID-19 vaccine. Sequencing used immunoSEQ multiplex PCR; TCRdb keeps in-frame clones, though not all of them. The sample yields 150,000 to 200,000 clones, approximately 90% seen once. The sample here was peripheral blood, taken 28 days after the second AZD1222 dose. The receptors were gathered from an adult who received the AZD1222 COVID-19 vaccine. Each CDR3 is given with its conserved first and last residue. The D gene is left open where the match is weak. Not every row has a clone size; where given, it reads once, few, many or a size class.

V gene	D gene	J gene	clone size	CDR3 DNA	CDR3 protein
TRBV5-1	TRBD2	TRBJ2-3	once	TGCGCCAGCAGCAGGTCGGGGGGGTTCGCAGATACGCAGTATTTT	CASSRSGGFADTQYF
TRBV18	.	TRBJ2-5	.	TGTGCCAGCTCACCAACGGGAAATTTCGAGACCCAGTACTTC	CASSPTGNFETQYF
TRBV5-1	.	TRBJ2-3	.	TGCGCCAGCAGCCCCCGAGGAGGGACGAGTGGGGATACGCAGTATTTT	CASSPRGGTSGDTQYF
TRBV10-3	.	TRBJ2-7	.	TGTGCCATCAGTATCTCCCAAGGCCGCGAGCAGTACTTC	CAISISQGREQYF
TRBV6-5	.	TRBJ1-1	.	TGTGCCAGCAGTTACTCGTGGGGGGGGGACACTGAAGCTTTCTTT	CASSYSWGGDTEAFF
TRBV27	TRBD2	TRBJ2-7	.	TGTGCCAGCAGCATAACTAGCGGGGTTGACGAGCAGTACTTC	CASSITSGVDEQYF
TRBV20-1	.	TRBJ2-7	.	TGCAGTGCTAGTGCAGGGTCCTACGAGCAGTACTTC	CSASAGSYEQYF
TRBV27	TRBD1	TRBJ1-2	.	TGTGCCAGCAGCCTCGGGACAGGGTTGGGCTACACCTTC	CASSLGTGLGYTF
TRBV7-9	.	TRBJ1-2	.	TGTGCCAGCAGCCCAGTCCTAAACTATGGCTACACCTTC	CASSPVLNYGYTF
TRBV7-3	.	TRBJ1-1	.	TGTGCCAGCAGCTTTACAGGGCTTTCCCCTGAAGCTTTCTTT	CASSFTGLSPEAFF
TRBV2	TRBD2	TRBJ2-5	.	TGTGCCAGCAGCGGCCGGGGACTAGCGTCAGAGACCCAGTACTTC	CASSGRGLASETQYF
TRBV4-1	.	TRBJ1-2	once	TGCGCCAGCAGCCAGGATGGTGGCTACACCTTC	CASSQDGGYTF
TRBV27	.	TRBJ2-4	once	TGTGCCAGCAGTAGCATACTAGCCAAAAACATTCAGTACTTC	CASSSILAKNIQYF
TRBV7-6	.	TRBJ2-5	.	TGTGCCAGCAGCCAAGGGCCGGGAGCGGAGGAGACCCAGTACTTC	CASSQGPGAEETQYF
TRBV11-2	.	TRBJ2-1	.	TGTGCCAGCAGCTTAGATCCGGAGGGGGCGTACAATGAGCAGTTCTTC	CASSLDPEGAYNEQFF
TRBV9	.	TRBJ1-6	.	TGTGCCAGCAGCGCCGGGCCCCCCTCTTCACCCCTCCACTTT	CASSAGPPSSPLHF
TRBV11-2	.	TRBJ1-5	.	TGTGCCAGCAGCGAGGGTTATCAGCCCCAGCATTTT	CASSEGYQPQHF
TRBV27	TRBD2	TRBJ2-1	.	TGTGCCAGCAGTTTATTTGTCGGGAGGGGAGGTGAGCAGTTCTTC	CASSLFVGRGGEQFF
TRBV12-1	.	TRBJ1-2	.	TGTGCCAGCAGCTTTACCGACAAGAACTATGGCTACACCTTC	CASSFTDKNYGYTF
TRBV5-4	TRBD1	TRBJ1-2	once	TGTGCCAGCAGCTCGGGACAGGATATTCATGGCTACACCTTC	CASSSGQDIHGYTF
TRBV9	TRBD1	TRBJ2-1	.	TGTGCCAGCAGCGTAGGGGGACAGGGCTCCTACAATGAGCAGTTCTTC	CASSVGGQGSYNEQFF
TRBV12-3/TRBV12-4	.	TRBJ2-5	.	TGTGCCAGCAGCTACCTGGAGACCCAGTACTTC	CASSYLETQYF
TRBV5-1	.	TRBJ2-3	.	TGCGCCAGCGCCGGGCTGCGCACAGATACGCAGTATTTT	CASAGLRTDTQYF
TRBV28	.	TRBJ2-7	.	TGTGCCAGCAGTCCCCTTTCGTCCCAGGGCCCCTTCGGCTCCTACGAGCAGTACTTC	CASSPLSSQGPFGSYEQYF
TRBV7-2	.	TRBJ1-5	.	TGTGCCAGCAGCTTGGGGGGGTGGGGCCAGCCCCAGCATTTT	CASSLGGWGQPQHF
TRBV5-1	TRBD1	TRBJ1-2	.	TGCGCCAGCAGCTCCGGGACAGCCGAGAACTATGGCTACACCTTC	CASSSGTAENYGYTF
TRBV6-5	TRBD1	TRBJ1-2	.	TGTGCCAGCACTCCGGGACAGGGGCGAGGCTACACCTTC	CASTPGQGRGYTF
TRBV5-1	TRBD2	TRBJ2-1	.	TGCGCCAGCAGGACCTTAGCGGGATTTGGTAATGAGCAGTTCTTC	CASRTLAGFGNEQFF
TRBV5-1	.	TRBJ2-3	.	TGCGCCAGCAGCTTCGGCGCGGGCACTAGCACAGATACGCAGTATTTT	CASSFGAGTSTDTQYF
TRBV29-1	.	TRBJ2-7	.	TGCAGCGTTGAAGAGGGGGGTTACGAGCAGTACTTC	CSVEEGGYEQYF
TRBV11-2	.	TRBJ2-7	.	TGTGCCAGCAGCTCCGTCAGCATAAACTACGAGCAGTACTTC	CASSSVSINYEQYF
TRBV9	.	TRBJ2-3	.	TGTGCCAGCAGCCCCCAGCAGGGGACGGCAGATACGCAGTATTTT	CASSPQQGTADTQYF
TRBV7-9	.	TRBJ2-3	.	TGTGCCAGCAGCTTAGCCTTGGCCCGTGAGGATACGCAGTATTTT	CASSLALAREDTQYF
TRBV28	.	TRBJ1-2	once	TGTGCCAGCAGTTTTGGGGGGTCTCCTTTATCCGGCTACACCTTC	CASSFGGSPLSGYTF
TRBV6-5	.	TRBJ2-5	.	TGTGCCAGCAGTTACTCCGGGGAGACCCAGTACTTC	CASSYSGETQYF
TRBV4-2	.	TRBJ1-3	.	TGTGCCAGCAGCCTCCCTGGGAATTTCTCTGGAAACACCATATATTTT	CASSLPGNFSGNTIYF
TRBV11-2	TRBD1	TRBJ2-7	.	TGTGCCAGCAGCTTACAGGGGGCCGAGCAGTACTTC	CASSLQGAEQYF
TRBV5-1	.	TRBJ1-4	.	TGCGCCAGCAGCTTGGCTGTAGACGGTGAAAAACTGTTTTTT	CASSLAVDGEKLFF
TRBV5-1	.	TRBJ2-5	.	TGCGCCAGCAGCTTGGGAGGATCCGGGAGCCGGGAGACCCAGTACTTC	CASSLGGSGSRETQYF
TRBV21-1	.	TRBJ2-7	.	TGTGCCAGCAGCACCCGACGTAAGCGGGAGGAACTGGACGAGCAGTACTTC	CASSTRRKREELDEQYF
TRBV7-3	TRBD2	TRBJ2-1	.	TGTGCCAGCAGCAGATCTAGATGGGCGGGAGAGGGGAATGAGCAGTTCTTC	CASSRSRWAGEGNEQFF
TRBV7-2	TRBD2	TRBJ2-1	.	TGTGCCAGCAGCCTTGGGACTAGCGGAGACAATGAGCAGTTCTTC	CASSLGTSGDNEQFF
TRBV4-3	.	TRBJ2-7	.	TGCGCCAGCAGCCAAGTCAGGGATATCCCTCGGCAGTACTTC	CASSQVRDIPRQYF
TRBV28	TRBD2	TRBJ2-7	.	TGTGCTTCCCAAGCGGGACGCTCCTACGAGCAGTACTTC	CASQAGRSYEQYF
TRBV15	.	TRBJ2-3	.	TGTGCCACCAGGTTGGGGACAGATACGCAGTATTTT	CATRLGTDTQYF
TRBV28	.	TRBJ1-5	.	TGTGCCAGCAGTTTCCCAGTGGGGAGGAGGGAGAGCAATCAGCCCCAGCATTTT	CASSFPVGRRESNQPQHF
TRBV5-1	.	TRBJ1-6	.	TGCGCCAGCAGCTTGGTCGGGGATTTCAATTCACCCCTCCACTTT	CASSLVGDFNSPLHF
TRBV9	.	TRBJ2-1	.	TGTGCCAGCAGCGAGGGGGGAGAGCAGTTCTTC	CASSEGGEQFF